The following is a TCR beta chain sequence with its context. The antigen remains unidentified. TCRdb keeps only in-frame clones here, not all; method: immunoSEQ multiplex PCR. There are 85,000 to 130,000 clones in the sample; less than 90% occur only once, and 1.8% lies in the top ten. The donors formed part of the roughly 110-subject validation cohort, distinct from the roughly 700-subject first cohort. The V end was cut by 5 bases, the J end by 0 bases, with 13 bases between. CDR3 length equals 16 residues. Germline CDR1 reads SGHAT; CDR2 reads FQNNGV. This specimen comes from a study of cytomegalovirus exposure and HLA in healthy donors. Background on the study: The 100 to 150 validation repertoires and the approximately 700 first-cohort repertoires shared a platform, a later analysis reported. General observations from the study: In vitro confirmation showed three CMV-associated chains to be CMV antigen specific. Cytomegalovirus association was assigned to under 200 TCR beta chains.

The rearrangement joins TRBV11-2 to TRBJ1-4; D gene uncertain. The sequencing sample was made of PBMCs. The receptor's source is a woman between 18 and 30 years old in good health and CMV-seropositive. The CDR3 loop reads CASSLGREATNEKLFF. CDR3 nucleotide sequence: TGTGCCAGCAGCCTTGGACGGGAAGCAACTAATGAAAAACTGTTTTTT.